Shown below are 8 T cell receptor beta chains from a single sample sequenced in a study of cytomegalovirus exposure and HLA in healthy donors. The PCR ran on 60 Vbeta and 13 Jbeta primers. Clones were read by immunoSEQ multiplex PCR, and TCRdb kept only the in-frame ones, dropping some. Of under 200,000 clones in the sample, 80% were seen once. The sequenced sample was PBMCs. All receptors come from a man aged 18 to 29 in good health and CMV-seropositive.

CDR3 protein: CASSLGSGVLDTQYF. DNA for the CDR3: TGCGCCAGCAGCTTGGGGAGCGGAGTGCTGGATACGCAGTATTTT. The J gene is TRBJ2-3, the V gene TRBV5-1; D is possibly TRBD2 (5 bases). Germline V lookup: CDR1 SGHRS, CDR2 YFSETQ. V lost 0 bases, J lost 6 bases, and 14 bases lay in between. The CDR3 runs 15 residues.

This clone was detected only a few times. V gene TRBV2 combines with J gene TRBJ2-2; 7 positions agree with TRBD2. V gave up 4 bases and J gave up 5 bases; unmatched junction bases: 4. The CDR3 contains 14 residues. Per germline, CDR1 SNHLY and CDR2 FYNNEI. The DNA of the CDR3 is TGTGCCAGCAGTGGTAGGGAGGGGACCGGGGAGCTGTTTTTT. It codes for CASSGREGTGELFF.

This rearrangement joins TRBV10-3 to TRBJ1-2, with 7 bases matching TRBD1. Losses at the gene ends were 4 bases for V and 8 bases for J; bases not matched to a gene: 7. CDR3 length equals 13 residues. Germline loops: CDR1 ENHRY, CDR2 SYGVKD. The CDR3, as DNA: TGTGCCATCAGTGCCACAGGGGCCGTAGGCTACACCTTC. It is translated as CAISATGAVGYTF.

The CDR3 region is CASSQDARTGLYGYTF. DNA for the CDR3: TGCGCCAGCAGCCAAGATGCTAGGACAGGGCTCTATGGCTACACCTTC. The chain employs TRBV4-1 and TRBJ1-2; 8 nucleotides agree with TRBD1. Germline lookup yields CDR1 MGHRA and CDR2 YSYEKL. The V gene end was trimmed by 0 bases and the J gene end by 4 bases; junction bases not matched to a gene: 7. The CDR3 is 16 residues long.

The chain has TRBV11-2 and TRBJ2-5; a weak D match, TRBD1 (5 bases). The germline CDR1 and CDR2 sequences are SGHAT and FQNNGV. The CDR3 length is 15 residues. The V and J ends lost 5 bases and 5 bases respectively, with 18 bases between them. CDR3 nucleotide sequence: TGTGCCAGCAGCCAAGTAGGGGTTTTTGGGGAGACCCAGTACTTC. Translation: CASSQVGVFGETQYF.

The chain combines TRBV10-2 with TRBJ1-1, with a weak D call TRBD1 (5 bases). CDR1 and CDR2 (germline): WSHSY, SAAADI. There are 12 residues in the CDR3. V was trimmed by 6 bases and J by 2 bases, leaving 7 bases between them. The CDR3 sequence is CASRTVNTEAFF. The CDR3 bases are TGCGCCAGCAGGACAGTTAACACTGAAGCTTTCTTT.

The gene calls are TRBV6-1 and TRBJ2-2; maybe TRBD2 (6 bases). Germline-derived CDR1 and CDR2 are MNHNS and SASEGT. The CDR3 spans 14 residues. The ends were cut back, 3 bases at V and 3 bases at J, with 8 bases in the middle. CDR3 DNA: TGTGCCAGCAGTGAGGAGGGTTACACCGGGGAGCTGTTTTTT. The encoded protein is CASSEEGYTGELFF.

The chain has TRBV4-1 and TRBJ2-3; the D is unclear. In germline, CDR1 is MGHRA, CDR2 YSYEKL. V shed 0 bases and J shed 0 bases, with 7 bases lying between them. The CDR3 loop spans 15 amino acids. CDR3 DNA sequence: TGCGCCAGCAGCCAAGAGTTTCTCAGCACAGATACGCAGTATTTT. Protein: CASSQEFLSTDTQYF.